This T cell receptor beta chain is drawn from a study of tumor-infiltrating lymphocytes in oesophageal squamous cell carcinoma. This clonotype showed up many times. Trimming took off 2 bases at V and 5 bases at J, with 8 bases between the two ends. The CDR3 has 13 residues. Germline V gene lookup returns CDR1 SGHDT and CDR2 YYEEEE. TCRdb recomputed calls from the PCR reads with MiXCR, one row per CDR3 protein. This sample yields 20,000 to 30,000 distinct CDR3 sequences, of which 38% are seen a single time; about 25% belongs to the top ten. The TCR comes from a male donor with esophageal squamous cell carcinoma. The genes are TRBV5-6 and TRBJ2-1; D call uncertain. What was sequenced was esophageal tumor tissue. The CDR3 DNA is TGTGCCAGCAGCTTCGGTCAAAACAATGAGCAGTTCTTC. This translates into CASSFGQNNEQFF. The full variable domain, in which reference TRBV5-6 and TRBJ2-1 provide the parts outside the CDR3, is DAGVTQSPTHLIKTRGQQVTLRCSPKSGHDTVSWYQQALGQGPQFIFQYYEEEERQRGNFPDRFSGHQFPNYSSELNVNALLLGDSALYLCASSFGQNNEQFFGPGTRLTVL.